What follows is one T cell receptor beta chain and its context. The target antigen is unknown. Donors were drawn from the approximately 110-subject validation cohort, separate from the approximately 640-subject first cohort. Produced via immunoSEQ multiplex PCR; TCRdb's table is partial and in-frame only. Of fewer than 200,000 clones detected, approximately 87% appear once; the ten largest clones hold 1.4%. The trim removed 10 bases at V and 3 bases at J, leaving 10 bases unmatched. The CDR3 sequence is 14 residues long. Germline CDR1 and CDR2: MNHNS and SASEGT. These data originate in a study of cytomegalovirus exposure and HLA in healthy donors. Study-wide results and limits: Despite most TCR sequences being rare, some public TCRs occurred in many donors. Reportedly, cytomegalovirus status was diagnosed with high sensitivity and specificity. In vitro data verified a few CMV-associated chains as specific for CMV antigens.

The chain employs TRBV6-1 and TRBJ2-7; 9 positions match TRBD2. The TCR sequence derives from a woman aged 25 to 39 in good health and CMV-seronegative. The specimen was PBMCs. The CDR3 DNA sequence: TGTGCCACCTCGCTGACTAGCGGCGACTACGAGCAGTACTTC. Amino acid sequence: CATSLTSGDYEQYF.